A single sample is the source of the 27 T cell receptor beta chains below, sequenced in a study of naive and memory T cell subsets. The SP2 primer and nested alpha and beta constant region primers amplified ligated cDNA in four rounds. TCRdb redid the calling of the 5' RACE reads with MiXCR, one entry per CDR3 protein. Of about 56,000 distinct CDR3 sequences in the sample, around 7.3% were seen once. An oligonucleotide containing a UMI was ligated to the 3' end of TCR cDNA. The receptors were sampled from a female donor in good health.

This clonotype was seen a handful of times. The germline gene is not matched at one end of the junction; a read error may be the cause. The genes are TRBV12-3 or TRBV12-4 and TRBJ2-5; TRBD2 matches at 11 bases. The CDR3 runs 14 residues. CDR3 in amino acids: CASSIAGGPETQYF. CDR3 bases: TGTGCCAGCAGTATAGCGGGGGGGCCAGAGACCCAGTACTTC.

This clonotype was seen repeatedly, ten times or more. The chain uses TRBV7-8 and TRBJ2-3; D tentatively reads TRBD1 or TRBD2 (5 bases each). Looked up from germline, CDR1 is SGHVS and CDR2 is FQNEAQ. V was pared by 1 base and J by 2 bases, with 10 bases between. The length of the CDR3 is 15 residues. The CDR3 spells CASSLDPGTTDTQYF. CDR3 nucleotide sequence: TGTGCCAGCAGCTTAGATCCGGGGACCACAGATACGCAGTATTTT.

This clonotype has at least ten counts. This chain connects TRBV6-6 to TRBJ1-2; 7 bases align to TRBD1. V trimming: 5 bases; J trimming: 7 bases; junction bases outside the gene matches: 10. This CDR3 is 14 amino acids long. Germline CDR1 is MNHNY and CDR2 is SVGAGI (reference sequence). The CDR3 sequence is CASSHVDRASGYTF. DNA of the CDR3: TGTGCCAGCAGTCACGTTGACAGGGCCTCTGGCTACACCTTC.

The chain employs TRBV29-1 and TRBJ2-5; D uncertain. Trimming stripped 2 bases from V and 5 bases from J, with 3 bases between. The CDR3 loop spans 10 amino acids. Looked up from germline, CDR1 is SQVTM and CDR2 is ANQGSEA. CDR3 sequence (DNA): TGCAGCGTTGAAAGGGAGACCCAGTACTTC. Translation gives CSVERETQYF.

In its sample, this clonotype was seen many times. The rearrangement uses TRBV12-3 or TRBV12-4 and TRBJ1-1; no firm D call. V was pared by 2 bases and J by 0 bases, with 7 bases between. This CDR3 has 14 residues. CDR3 DNA: TGTGCCAGCAGTTTAAGTCAGTTGAACACTGAAGCTTTCTTT. The encoded protein is CASSLSQLNTEAFF.

The chain combines TRBV4-1 with TRBJ1-2, with D possibly TRBD1 on 5 matching bases. Trimming took off 4 bases at V and 1 base at J, with 13 bases between the two ends. The CDR3 runs 15 residues. Germline values: CDR1 MGHRA, CDR2 YSYEKL. The CDR3 is CASSPQTAINYGYTF. The DNA for the CDR3 is TGCGCCAGCAGCCCCCAGACAGCCATTAACTATGGCTACACCTTC.

A word on this clonotype: An end of the junction does not agree with germline; a read error may underlie this. This chain joins TRBV7-7 and TRBJ2-1; D remains ambiguous. From germline, CDR1 is SSHAT and CDR2 FNYEAQ (reference sequence). This CDR3 region has 9 residues. CDR3 residues: CASSPGQFF. CDR3 nucleotides: TGTGCTAGCAGCCCTGGGCAGTTCTTC. The complete variable domain, with remaining parts taken from reference TRBV7-7 and TRBJ2-1, reads GAGVSQSPRYKVTKRGQDVTLRCDPISSHATLYWYQQALGQGPEFLTYFNYEAQPDKSGLPSDRFSAERPEGSISTLTIQRTEQRDSAMYRCASSPGQFFGPGTRLTVL.

This clonotype appeared a few times. The chain uses TRBV5-1 and TRBJ2-5; D is uncertain. In germline, CDR1 is SGHRS, CDR2 YFSETQ. This CDR3 comprises 12 residues. V was shortened by 0 bases and J by 3 bases, with 3 bases between the two germline ends. CDR3 in amino acids: CASSLAEETQYF. The CDR3, as DNA: TGCGCCAGCAGCTTGGCCGAAGAGACCCAGTACTTC.

In its sample, this clonotype was seen many times. This chain links TRBV29-1 with TRBJ2-6; D remains unclear. V lost 7 bases to trimming and J lost 0 bases, with 13 bases between them. The CDR3 consists of 15 residues. The V gene's germline CDR1 is SQVTM and CDR2 ANQGSEA. For the CDR3, the DNA is TGCAGCGCTGGTCCTTCCAACTCTGGGGCCAACGTCCTGACTTTC. Its protein is CSAGPSNSGANVLTF.

CDR3 sequence (DNA): TGTGCCAGCAGATCCCCCCCGGGGAATGAGCAGTTCTTC. This sequence encodes CASRSPPGNEQFF. The chain carries TRBV12-3 or TRBV12-4 and TRBJ2-1; D perhaps matches TRBD2 (5 bases). The CDR3 loop spans 13 amino acids. Trimming cost V 6 bases and J 7 bases, with 13 bases left between them.

V is TRBV5-8 and J is TRBJ2-7; D gene ambiguous. The CDR3 is 12 residues long. V was cut by 4 bases and J by 4 bases, with 9 bases left in between. CDR1 SGHTS and CDR2 YDEGEE come from the germline V gene. CDR3 region: CASSALNYEQYF. The CDR3 DNA follows: TGTGCCAGCAGCGCGCTGAATTACGAGCAGTACTTC.

The chain recombines TRBV7-9 with TRBJ2-7, with 9 bases identical to TRBD1. CDR3 length equals 16 residues. Germline V lookup: CDR1 SEHNR, CDR2 FQNEAQ (reference sequence). J gave up 6 bases and V 0 bases, and 9 bases lay outside the gene matches. DNA for the CDR3: TGTGCCAGCAGCTTAGCTTACGGGACAGGGTTTCGCGAGCAGTACTTC. This encodes CASSLAYGTGFREQYF.

J is TRBJ2-5 and V is TRBV12-3 or TRBV12-4; 7 bases match TRBD2. J gave up 4 bases and V 6 bases, and 5 bases lay outside the gene matches. The CDR3 loop spans 13 amino acids. Here the CDR3 reads CASRTTGGETQYF. CDR3 coding DNA: TGTGCCAGCAGAACTACGGGGGGAGAGACCCAGTACTTC.

This clonotype was observed a handful of times. This chain links TRBV5-1 with TRBJ2-1; D possibly uses TRBD1 or TRBD2 (6 bases each). The CDR3 is 16 amino acids. Germline values: CDR1 SGHRS, CDR2 YFSETQ. With 1 base removed from V and 0 bases from J, the gap between germline ends came to 11 bases. In DNA form, the CDR3 reads TGCGCCAGCAGCTTGACGGGGGCCATCTCCTACAATGAGCAGTTCTTC. This sequence encodes CASSLTGAISYNEQFF.

This clonotype was seen a handful of times. The chain uses TRBV20-1 and TRBJ2-5, with 10 bases lining up with TRBD2. The CDR3 is 16 amino acids. CDR1 is DFQATT, CDR2 SNEGSKA, per germline (reference sequence). After removal of 0 bases from V and 9 bases from J, the junction contained 13 bases not matched to a gene. The CDR3 loop reads CSARDRGLAGAAAQYF. As DNA, the CDR3 is TGCAGTGCTAGAGATCGAGGGCTAGCGGGGGCGGCGGCCCAGTACTTC.

This clonotype was seen more than once but under ten times. The gene calls are TRBV18 and TRBJ1-4, with D unresolved. The length of the CDR3 is 15 residues. Germline V lookup: CDR1 KGHSH, CDR2 LQKENI. V shed 5 bases and J shed 8 bases, with 18 bases lying between them. The CDR3 coding sequence is TGTGCCAGCTCATGGACGCCGGACGGAAGGGAAAAACTGTTTTTT. Translation: CASSWTPDGREKLFF.

CDR3 residues: CASSPHRDANTGELFF. Written as DNA, the CDR3 is TGCGCCAGCAGCCCCCACAGGGACGCGAACACCGGGGAGCTGTTTTTT. The chain has TRBV5-1 and TRBJ2-2, with TRBD1 as a possible D gene (6 bases). Trimming removed 4 bases at V and 0 bases at J, with 13 bases between. The germline V gene has CDR1 SGHRS and CDR2 YFSETQ. The length of the CDR3 is 16 residues.

Comments on this clonotype: A much more abundant neighbour one base away suggests this may be a read error. The rearrangement uses TRBV4-1 and TRBJ1-6; 7 bases are a match to TRBD1. Looked up from germline, CDR1 is MGHRA and CDR2 is YSYEKL. The junction had 6 bases not matched to a gene; V was cut back by 9 bases and J by 4 bases. This CDR3 has 14 amino acids. CDR3: CASATGQYNSPLHF. The CDR3 DNA reads TGCGCCAGTGCTACGGGACAGTATAATTCACCCCTCCACTTT.

The J gene is TRBJ2-1, the V gene TRBV12-3 or TRBV12-4, with D perhaps matching TRBD1 (5 bases). V was cut by 1 base and J by 0 bases, with 10 bases left in between. There are 16 residues in the CDR3. The DNA for the CDR3 is TGTGCCAGCAGTTTAGACAGGTTTCCCTCCTACAATGAGCAGTTCTTC. Protein product: CASSLDRFPSYNEQFF.

In this sample, this clonotype turned up many times. The chain employs TRBV6-6 and TRBJ1-2; no definite D call. Germline-derived CDR1 and CDR2 are MNHNY and SVGAGI (reference sequence). The CDR3 has 18 residues. V gave up 2 bases and J gave up 7 bases, with 26 bases separating them. The CDR3 protein is CASSYDLAIGSTSSGYTF. The CDR3 nucleotides read TGTGCCAGCAGTTACGATCTAGCCATCGGATCGACTTCATCTGGCTACACCTTC.

The V call is TRBV9, the J call TRBJ2-1; TRBD2 is a possible D gene (5 bases). The germline CDR1 and CDR2 sequences are SGDLS and YYNGEE. The ends were cut back, 4 bases at V and 10 bases at J, with 24 bases in the middle. CDR3 length: 16 residues. The CDR3 DNA is TGTGCCAGCAGCCCACGGAGCGGAACCCCCCTGGAGGAGCAGTTCTTC. It specifies CASSPRSGTPLEEQFF.

This clonotype was observed a handful of times. J is TRBJ2-1 and V is TRBV14; D ambiguous. Germline lookup yields CDR1 SGHDN and CDR2 FVKESK. CDR3 length: 14 amino acids. V lost 4 bases, J lost 8 bases, and 15 bases lay in between. The CDR3 loop reads CASSPLDVRHEQFF. CDR3 nucleotides: TGTGCCAGCAGCCCCCTAGATGTCCGCCATGAGCAGTTCTTC.

The chain is built from TRBV12-3 or TRBV12-4 and TRBJ2-7; possibly TRBD1 for D (5 bases). This CDR3 spans 15 amino acids. The germline V and J ends were trimmed by 3 bases and 0 bases, with 12 bases remaining between them. In nucleotides, the CDR3 is TGTGCCAGCAGTTTTGGGGCGGCCAGCTCCTACGAGCAGTACTTC. As protein: CASSFGAASSYEQYF.

Only a few counts were recorded for this clonotype. As DNA, the CDR3 is TGTGCCAGCAGTTTTAGCGGGACAGGGAGGCATCAGCCCCAGCATTTT. Protein: CASSFSGTGRHQPQHF. The chain has TRBV6-5 and TRBJ1-5; 9 bases are a match to TRBD1. V dropped 4 bases and J dropped 5; count of bases not matched to a gene: 9. CDR1 MNHEY and CDR2 SVGAGI come from the germline V gene. This CDR3 comprises 16 residues.

The chain carries TRBV13 and TRBJ2-7; D tentatively reads TRBD1 or TRBD2 (5 bases each). V was trimmed by 6 bases and J by 2 bases, leaving 17 bases between them. CDR1 is PRHDT, CDR2 FYEKMQ, per germline (reference sequence). CDR3 length: 15 amino acids. CDR3 sequence reads: CASSSESGAAYEQYF. DNA for the CDR3: TGTGCCAGCAGTTCGGAGTCCGGGGCCGCCTACGAGCAGTACTTC.

The chain uses TRBV29-1 and TRBJ1-2; possibly TRBD1 for D (6 bases). CDR1 is SQVTM, CDR2 ANQGSEA, per germline. The germline V and J ends were trimmed by 3 bases and 12 bases, with 14 bases remaining between them. This CDR3 comprises 11 residues. The CDR3 here is CSVDRGKGDTF. For the CDR3, the DNA is TGCAGCGTTGACAGGGGTAAAGGGGACACCTTC. The whole variable domain, remainder taken from reference TRBV29-1 and TRBJ1-2, is SAVISQKPSRDICQRGTSLTIQCQVDSQVTMMFWYRQQPGQSLTLIATANQGSEATYESGFVIDKFPISRPNLTFSTLTVSNMSPEDSSIYLCSVDRGKGDTFGSGTRLTVV.

This clonotype appeared a few times. J is TRBJ1-6 and V is TRBV27, with unresolved D. Trimming cost V 2 bases and J 5 bases, with 1 base left between them. This CDR3 contains 12 residues. From germline, CDR1 is MNHEY and CDR2 SMNVEV (reference sequence). Written as DNA, the CDR3 is TGTGCCAGCAGTTTAAATAATTCACCCCTCCACTTT. Protein: CASSLNNSPLHF.